The 4 T cell receptor beta chains listed next were all sequenced from one sample in a study of T cell responses to AZD1222 COVID-19 vaccine. Assay used: immunoSEQ multiplex PCR; TCRdb lists only in-frame clones, some missing. The sample lists 130,000 to 150,000 clones; approximately 88% were seen once. This specimen consisted of peripheral blood, obtained 28 days after the second dose of the MenACWY control vaccine. All receptors come from an adult who received the MenACWY meningococcal vaccine as a control.

The chain carries TRBV3-1 (or the pseudogene TRBV3-2) and TRBJ1-1; no clear D gene. Trimming shortened V by 1 base and J by 8 bases, and 5 bases separated the two germline ends. The CDR3 contains 11 residues. From germline, CDR1 is LGHDT and CDR2 YNNKEL (reference sequence). For the CDR3, the DNA is TGTGCCAGCAGCCAAGCGGAGGAAGCTTTCTTT. Residues: CASSQAEEAFF.

This chain links TRBV12-3 or TRBV12-4 with TRBJ1-2; TRBD1 is a possible D gene (5 bases). The germline V and J ends were trimmed by 2 bases and 2 bases, with 6 bases remaining between them. This CDR3 has 13 residues. The CDR3 DNA is TGTGCCAGCAGTTTATCAGGGAACTATGGCTACACCTTC. Translation: CASSLSGNYGYTF.

The genes are TRBV28 and TRBJ2-7; the match to TRBD2 covers 8 bases. The germline gives CDR1 MDHEN, CDR2 SYDVKM. The V segment lost 6 bases and the J segment 0 bases; nucleotides outside the gene matches: 7. The CDR3 contains 15 residues. The CDR3 DNA sequence: TGTGCCAGCAGCCCCCCCAGCGGGAGCTCCTACGAGCAGTACTTC. It specifies CASSPPSGSSYEQYF.

This chain joins TRBV6-4 and TRBJ2-5, with 9 bases fitting TRBD2. After removal of 3 bases from V and 5 bases from J, the junction contained 7 bases not matched to a gene. Germline CDR1 MRHNA, CDR2 SNTAGT. The CDR3 covers 15 residues. CDR3 sequence reads: CASSEGGGALETQYF. In DNA form, the CDR3 reads TGTGCCAGCAGTGAAGGCGGGGGGGCCTTGGAGACCCAGTACTTC.